Presented here are 19 T cell receptor beta chains from one specimen sequenced in a study of CD8 T cells in Susac syndrome. Random-hexamer reverse transcription was applied to roughly 0.5 to 1 ug RNA. TCRdb reprocessed the immunoSEQ multiplex PCR reads with MiXCR, giving one entry per CDR3 protein. The sample lists 120,000 to 150,000 distinct CDR3 sequences; 94% were seen once. The sample consisted of CD8+ T cells from PBMCs. The receptors shown here come from a human donor in good health.

CDR3 amino acids: CSARAWDTQYF. The CDR3 coding sequence is TGCAGTGCCAGGGCCTGGGATACGCAGTATTTT. The rearrangement links TRBV20-1 to TRBJ2-3; D possibly corresponds to TRBD1 (5 bases). The CDR3 length is 11 residues. Germline V gene data show CDR1 as DFQATT and CDR2 as SNEGSKA (reference sequence). Trimming pared 6 bases from V and 6 bases from J, leaving 10 bases between.

The V gene is TRBV30, the J gene TRBJ1-2; D is ambiguous. The CDR3 covers 11 residues. Deletions cut 8 bases from V and 5 bases from J, with 12 bases between. Germline loops: CDR1 GTSNPN, CDR2 SVGIG (reference sequence). DNA for the CDR3: TGTGCCGGGATGACTCTTTATGGCTACACCTTC. Its translation is CAGMTLYGYTF.

This sequence joins TRBV9 and TRBJ1-2, with a possible D match to TRBD1 (5 bases). The germline CDR1 and CDR2 sequences are SGDLS and YYNGEE. The CDR3 is made up of 17 amino acids. V lost 3 bases, J lost 2 bases, and 20 bases lay in between. CDR3 bases: TGTGCCAGCAGCGACAGCCCGACAGAATCAATAAACTATGGCTACACCTTC. It translates to CASSDSPTESINYGYTF.

The chain carries TRBV20-1 and TRBJ2-3; the D is unclear. This CDR3 region has 14 residues. Trimming shortened V by 0 bases and J by 4 bases, and 11 bases separated the two germline ends. Looked up from germline, CDR1 is DFQATT and CDR2 is SNEGSKA (reference sequence). The CDR3 DNA reads TGCAGTGCTAGAGATCCGCTAGACTCAGATACGCAGTATTTT. Amino acids: CSARDPLDSDTQYF.

This sequence joins TRBV7-8 and TRBJ2-1; D unresolved. Germline loops: CDR1 SGHVS, CDR2 FQNEAQ. The ends were cut back, 3 bases at V and 6 bases at J, with 12 bases in the middle. This CDR3 has 14 residues. The CDR3 sequence: CASSLKGSLNEQFF. The CDR3 DNA sequence: TGTGCCAGCAGCTTGAAAGGGTCCCTCAATGAGCAGTTCTTC.

This clonotype came up once. The chain employs TRBV12-3 or TRBV12-4 and TRBJ2-3; D gene ambiguous. The CDR3 is made up of 15 amino acids. Trimming stripped 6 bases from V and 1 base from J, with 14 bases between. The CDR3 DNA follows: TGTGCCAGCAGCCCTCTTAACTCGGGCACAGATACGCAGTATTTT. Translation gives CASSPLNSGTDTQYF.

The sample holds one count of this clonotype. The chain has TRBV4-1 and TRBJ1-5, with D uncertain. There are 14 residues in the CDR3. Germline CDR1 is MGHRA and CDR2 is YSYEKL. V shed 1 base and J shed 4 bases, with 8 bases lying between them. CDR3 amino acids: CASSQVAGNQPQHF. In DNA, the CDR3 is TGCGCCAGCAGCCAAGTTGCTGGGAATCAGCCCCAGCATTTT.

This rearrangement joins TRBV29-1 to TRBJ2-5; TRBD2 aligns across 14 bases. The CDR3 loop spans 15 amino acids. CDR1 and CDR2 from the germline V gene are SQVTM and ANQGSEA. The V gene end was trimmed by 3 bases and the J gene end by 2 bases; junction bases not matched to a gene: 2. In nucleotides, the CDR3 is TGCAGCGTTGATAGACTAGCGGGGGGGCAAGAGACCCAGTACTTC. Its protein product is CSVDRLAGGQETQYF.

This rearrangement joins TRBV28 to TRBJ2-1, with a tentative D call TRBD2 (5 bases). Trimming cost V 1 base and J 7 bases, with 17 bases left between them. Germline V CDR1 and CDR2: MDHEN, SYDVKM. The CDR3 sequence is 16 residues long. The CDR3 nucleotides read TGTGCCAGCAGTTTATCTTCGTGGCTAGGAGGAAATGAGCAGTTCTTC. Amino acid sequence: CASSLSSWLGGNEQFF. Looking up the rest from reference TRBV28 and TRBJ2-1 gives the full variable domain: DVKVTQSSRYLVKRTGEKVFLECVQDMDHENMFWYRQDPGLGLRLIYFSYDVKMKEKGDIPEGYSVSREKKERFSLILESASTNQTSMYLCASSLSSWLGGNEQFFGPGTRLTVL.

This rearrangement joins TRBV4-3 to TRBJ2-3, with a possible D match to TRBD2 (6 bases). This CDR3 has 15 residues. Looked up from germline, CDR1 is LGHNA and CDR2 is YSLEER. Trimming stripped 3 bases from V and 2 bases from J, with 12 bases between. In DNA form, the CDR3 reads TGCGCCAGCAGCCAGGGAGCGGGCCTCACAGATACGCAGTATTTT. This encodes CASSQGAGLTDTQYF.

The CDR3 is CASSLGAGVYEQFF. The CDR3 DNA reads as TGTGCCAGCAGTTTAGGAGCTGGGGTCTATGAGCAGTTCTTC. The rearrangement links TRBV27 to TRBJ2-1; D gene unclear. CDR1 and CDR2 (germline): MNHEY, SMNVEV (reference sequence). V lost 2 bases and J 8 bases, leaving 13 bases between the germline ends. CDR3 length equals 14 residues.

This sequence joins TRBV28 and TRBJ1-2; D is unresolved. Germline V gene lookup returns CDR1 MDHEN and CDR2 SYDVKM. V lost 8 bases, J lost 3 bases, and 13 bases lay in between. This CDR3 has 13 amino acids. The CDR3 sequence is CASGRSEHYGYTF. Here the CDR3 DNA reads TGTGCCAGCGGACGCAGTGAACACTATGGCTACACCTTC.

This clonotype was counted once. The chain recombines TRBV20-1 with TRBJ2-5; no definite D call. The germline CDR1 and CDR2 sequences are DFQATT and SNEGSKA (reference sequence). The germline V and J ends were trimmed by 3 bases and 2 bases, with 13 bases remaining between them. This CDR3 region has 14 residues. In DNA form, the CDR3 reads TGCAGTGCTAGTGGGCTACTCGATCAAGAGACCCAGTACTTC. Its translation is CSASGLLDQETQYF.

The CDR3 nucleotides read TGCAGCGTTGAGGGGAGGCCCTACGAGCAGTACTTC. Its translation: CSVEGRPYEQYF. This chain connects TRBV29-1 to TRBJ2-7, with a weak D call TRBD2 (6 bases). This CDR3 is 12 amino acids long. Germline lookup yields CDR1 SQVTM and CDR2 ANQGSEA. V lost 3 bases to trimming and J lost 2 bases, with 8 bases between them.

J is TRBJ2-5 and V is TRBV7-9; D call uncertain. The CDR3 extends over 14 amino acids. V was clipped by 3 bases and J by 0 bases, with 8 bases between them. Germline CDR1 and CDR2: SEHNR and FQNEAQ (reference sequence). This CDR3 is CASSFRANQETQYF. The CDR3 DNA reads as TGTGCCAGCAGCTTCCGGGCGAACCAAGAGACCCAGTACTTC. Full variable domain (outside the CDR3, taken from reference TRBV7-9 and TRBJ2-5): DTGVSQNPRHKITKRGQNVTFRCDPISEHNRLYWYRQTLGQGPEFLTYFQNEAQLEKSRLLSDRFSAERPKGSFSTLEIQRTEQGDSAMYLCASSFRANQETQYFGPGTRLLVL.

V and J are TRBV9 and TRBJ2-1, with a possible D match to TRBD1 (6 bases). Germline loops: CDR1 SGDLS, CDR2 YYNGEE. Trimming pared 0 bases from V and 7 bases from J, leaving 14 bases between. The CDR3 has 15 amino acids. CDR3 nucleotides: TGTGCCAGCAGCGTAGTGGGACAAGGCGGGAATGAGCAGTTCTTC. Amino acid sequence: CASSVVGQGGNEQFF. The full variable domain, rest sourced from reference TRBV9 and TRBJ2-1, is DSGVTQTPKHLITATGQRVTLRCSPRSGDLSVYWYQQSLDQGLQFLIQYYNGEERAKGNILERFSAQQFPDLHSELNLSSLELGDSALYFCASSVVGQGGNEQFFGPGTRLTVL.

This chain links TRBV20-1 with TRBJ2-7; D is unresolved. Trimming left V 0 bases short and J 6 bases short, with 12 bases between. The CDR3 is 13 residues long. Germline lookup yields CDR1 DFQATT and CDR2 SNEGSKA (reference sequence). CDR3: CSAREIGGTEQYF. For the CDR3, the DNA is TGCAGTGCTAGAGAGATTGGCGGAACCGAGCAGTACTTC.

The chain uses TRBV11-2 and TRBJ2-1, with 8 positions matching TRBD2. Germline-derived CDR1 and CDR2 are SGHAT and FQNNGV. V lost 1 base and J lost 4; bases outside the gene matches: 3. The CDR3 length is 15 residues. CDR3 in amino acids: CASSLAGGSYNEQFF. CDR3 nucleotides: TGTGCCAGCAGCTTAGCGGGAGGGTCTTACAATGAGCAGTTCTTC. Full variable domain (outside the CDR3, taken from reference TRBV11-2 and TRBJ2-1): EAGVAQSPRYKIIEKRQSVAFWCNPISGHATLYWYQQILGQGPKLLIQFQNNGVVDDSQLPKDRFSAERLKGVDSTLKIQPAKLEDSAVYLCASSLAGGSYNEQFFGPGTRLTVL.

The V gene is TRBV27, the J gene TRBJ2-3, with D perhaps matching TRBD2 (6 bases). Trimming removed 4 bases from V and 3 bases from J, with 14 bases in between. The germline V gene encodes CDR1 MNHEY and CDR2 SMNVEV (reference sequence). The CDR3 totals 15 residues. CDR3 DNA sequence: TGTGCCAGCAGTTCCCCCTCCCGGGGGACAGATACGCAGTATTTT. Residues: CASSSPSRGTDTQYF.